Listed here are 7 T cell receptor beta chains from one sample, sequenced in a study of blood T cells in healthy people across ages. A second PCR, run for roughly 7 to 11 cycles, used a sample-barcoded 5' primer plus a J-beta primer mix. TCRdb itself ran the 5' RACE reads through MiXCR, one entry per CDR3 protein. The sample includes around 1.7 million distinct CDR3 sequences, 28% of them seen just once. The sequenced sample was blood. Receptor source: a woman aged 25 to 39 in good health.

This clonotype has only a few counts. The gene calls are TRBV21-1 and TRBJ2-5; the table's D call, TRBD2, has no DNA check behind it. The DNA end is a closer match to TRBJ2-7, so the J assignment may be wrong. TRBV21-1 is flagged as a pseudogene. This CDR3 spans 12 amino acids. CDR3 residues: CASSKLRDEQYF. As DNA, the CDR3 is TGTGCCAGCAGCAAACTCCGGGACGAGCAGTACTTC.

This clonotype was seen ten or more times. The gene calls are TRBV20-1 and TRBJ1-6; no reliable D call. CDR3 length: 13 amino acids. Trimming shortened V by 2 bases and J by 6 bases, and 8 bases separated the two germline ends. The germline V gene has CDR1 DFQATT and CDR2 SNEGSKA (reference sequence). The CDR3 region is CSARTASNSPLHF. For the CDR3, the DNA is TGCAGTGCTAGAACAGCCTCTAATTCACCCCTCCACTTT.

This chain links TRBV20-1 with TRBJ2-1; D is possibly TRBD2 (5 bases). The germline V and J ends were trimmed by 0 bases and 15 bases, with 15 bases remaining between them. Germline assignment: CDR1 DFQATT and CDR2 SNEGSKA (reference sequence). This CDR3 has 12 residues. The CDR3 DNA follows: TGCAGTGCTAGAGATCTTTCGAGGGCCGCGTTCTTC. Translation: CSARDLSRAAFF.

The CDR3 spells CAISESRTGNTEAFF. The CDR3 bases are TGTGCCATCAGTGAGTCGCGGACGGGGAACACTGAAGCTTTCTTT. The chain uses TRBV10-3 and TRBJ1-1; D is unresolved. Looked up from germline, CDR1 is ENHRY and CDR2 is SYGVKD. CDR3 length equals 15 residues. V lost 0 bases to trimming and J lost 1 base, with 9 bases between them.

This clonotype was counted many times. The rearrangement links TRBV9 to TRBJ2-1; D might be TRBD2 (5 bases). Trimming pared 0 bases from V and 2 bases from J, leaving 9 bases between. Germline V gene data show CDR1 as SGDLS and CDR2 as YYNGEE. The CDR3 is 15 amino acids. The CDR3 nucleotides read TGTGCCAGCAGCGTAGGTGAGACTACCTACAATGAGCAGTTCTTC. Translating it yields CASSVGETTYNEQFF. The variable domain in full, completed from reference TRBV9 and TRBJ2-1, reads DSGVTQTPKHLITATGQRVTLRCSPRSGDLSVYWYQQSLDQGLQFLIQYYNGEERAKGNILERFSAQQFPDLHSELNLSSLELGDSALYFCASSVGETTYNEQFFGPGTRLTVL.

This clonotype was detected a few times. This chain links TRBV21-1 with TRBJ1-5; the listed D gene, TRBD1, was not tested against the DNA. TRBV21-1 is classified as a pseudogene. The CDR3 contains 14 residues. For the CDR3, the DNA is TGTGCCAGCAAGATATGGGGGAGCAATCAGCCCCAGCATTTT. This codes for CASKIWGSNQPQHF.

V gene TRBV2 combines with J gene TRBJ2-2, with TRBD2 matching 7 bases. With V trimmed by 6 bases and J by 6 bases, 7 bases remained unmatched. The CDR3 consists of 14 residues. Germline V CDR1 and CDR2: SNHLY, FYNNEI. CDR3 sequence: CASSPLSGAGELFF. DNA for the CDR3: TGTGCCAGCAGCCCTTTGAGCGGGGCCGGGGAGCTGTTTTTT.